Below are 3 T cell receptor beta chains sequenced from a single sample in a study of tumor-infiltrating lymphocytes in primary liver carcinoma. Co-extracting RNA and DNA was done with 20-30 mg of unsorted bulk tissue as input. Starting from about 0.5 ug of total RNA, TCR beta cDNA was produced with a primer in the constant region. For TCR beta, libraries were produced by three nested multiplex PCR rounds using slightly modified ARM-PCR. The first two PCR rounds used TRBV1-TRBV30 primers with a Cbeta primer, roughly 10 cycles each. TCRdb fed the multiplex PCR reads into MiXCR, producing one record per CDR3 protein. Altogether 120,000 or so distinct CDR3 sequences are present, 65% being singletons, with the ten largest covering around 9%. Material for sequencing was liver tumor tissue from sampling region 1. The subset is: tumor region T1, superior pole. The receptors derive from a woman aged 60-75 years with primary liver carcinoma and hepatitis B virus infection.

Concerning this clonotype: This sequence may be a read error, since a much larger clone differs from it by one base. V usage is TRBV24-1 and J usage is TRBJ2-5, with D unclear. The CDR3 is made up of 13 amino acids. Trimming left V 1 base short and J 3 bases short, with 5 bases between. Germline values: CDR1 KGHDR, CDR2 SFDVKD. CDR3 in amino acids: CATSDFNKETQYF. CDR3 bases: TGTGCCACCAGTGATTTCAATAAAGAGACCCAGTACTTC.

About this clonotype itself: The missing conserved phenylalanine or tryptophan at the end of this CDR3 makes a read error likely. As DNA, the CDR3 is TGTGCCAGCAGCTTGCGGAGGAGGAACACTGAAGCTTTCCTT. Translated: CASSLRRRNTEAFL. V and J are TRBV11-1 and TRBJ1-1; D unresolved. The length of the CDR3 is 14 residues. V dropped 3 bases and J dropped 1 base, with 9 bases sitting between them. Germline V gives CDR1 SGHAT, CDR2 FQDESV (reference sequence).

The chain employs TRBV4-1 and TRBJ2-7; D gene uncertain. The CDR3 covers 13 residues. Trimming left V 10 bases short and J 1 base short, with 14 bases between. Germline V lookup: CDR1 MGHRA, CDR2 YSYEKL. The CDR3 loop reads CANSQVLSYEQYF. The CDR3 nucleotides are TGCGCCAACAGTCAAGTGCTATCCTACGAGCAGTACTTC.